The 13 T cell receptor beta chains listed next were all sequenced from one sample in a study of T cells after yellow fever vaccination. TCRdb fed the 5' RACE reads into MiXCR, producing one record per CDR3 protein. The sample carries about 260,000 distinct CDR3 sequences, approximately 12% recorded once. Sequencing used CD4+ T cells sorted from PBMCs, obtained 45 days after the yellow fever booster vaccination. All receptors derive from a man aged 25 to 45 who received the YFV17D yellow fever vaccine.

The CDR3 protein is CSANKGGTGELFF. The CDR3 DNA sequence: TGCAGTGCTAACAAGGGAGGAACCGGGGAGCTGTTTTTT. The rearrangement uses TRBV20-1 and TRBJ2-2; the D gene is possibly TRBD2 (6 bases). Germline lookup yields CDR1 DFQATT and CDR2 SNEGSKA (reference sequence). V lost 4 bases and J 5 bases, leaving 11 bases between the germline ends. The CDR3 is 13 residues long.

V usage is TRBV27 and J usage is TRBJ2-2; D is unclear. Trimming removed 2 bases at V and 6 bases at J, with 19 bases between. Germline V CDR1 and CDR2: MNHEY, SMNVEV (reference sequence). This CDR3 has 17 amino acids. CDR3 loop: CASSLKVSRHIAGELFF. Written as DNA, the CDR3 is TGTGCCAGCAGTTTAAAGGTCTCCAGGCATATAGCCGGGGAGCTGTTTTTT.

This clonotype was observed a few times. V is TRBV20-1 and J is TRBJ1-5, with TRBD1 matching over 7 bases. This CDR3 is 18 amino acids long. Germline values: CDR1 DFQATT, CDR2 SNEGSKA (reference sequence). The ends lost 2 bases at V and 0 bases at J; junction bases unmatched: 13. The CDR3 protein is CSARFRGQLSNSNQPQHF. CDR3 DNA sequence: TGCAGTGCTAGATTTCGGGGACAGCTCTCTAATAGCAATCAGCCCCAGCATTTT.

This chain joins TRBV12-3 or TRBV12-4 and TRBJ2-1; 10 positions match TRBD2. The CDR3 runs to 13 residues. V trimming: 5 bases; J trimming: 11 bases; junction bases outside the gene matches: 6. The DNA for the CDR3 is TGTGCCAGCAGTCCGGGACTAGCGCCTAAGCAGTTCTTC. Translated, it gives CASSPGLAPKQFF.

In this sample, this clonotype turned up a few times. The chain carries TRBV20-1 and TRBJ2-7; no firm D call. The V end was cut by 0 bases, the J end by 2 bases, with 11 bases between. This CDR3 is 14 amino acids long. Germline V gene sequence: CDR1 DFQATT, CDR2 SNEGSKA (reference sequence). The CDR3 nucleotides read TGCAGTGCTAGAGATCATAAGACTCCCTACGAGCAGTACTTC. This encodes CSARDHKTPYEQYF.

This clonotype was observed a handful of times. The chain employs TRBV7-9 and TRBJ2-5; D gene ambiguous. Per the germline V gene, CDR1 is SEHNR and CDR2 is FQNEAQ (reference sequence). The germline V and J ends were trimmed by 5 bases and 5 bases, with 15 bases remaining between them. There are 14 residues in the CDR3. The chain's CDR3 is CASSRTSQGETQYF. CDR3 DNA: TGTGCCAGCAGCCGCACGTCCCAAGGGGAGACCCAGTACTTC. Using reference TRBV7-9 and TRBJ2-5 for the parts outside the CDR3, the full variable domain is DTGVSQNPRHKITKRGQNVTFRCDPISEHNRLYWYRQTLGQGPEFLTYFQNEAQLEKSRLLSDRFSAERPKGSFSTLEIQRTEQGDSAMYLCASSRTSQGETQYFGPGTRLLVL.

This clonotype was observed a few times. The chain is built from TRBV15 and TRBJ2-1; D is perhaps TRBD1 (6 bases). Germline CDR1 LNHNV, CDR2 YYDKDF (reference sequence). The V and J ends lost 1 base and 7 bases respectively, with 11 bases between them. This CDR3 is 14 amino acids long. The CDR3: CATSRGGLGNEQFF. CDR3 coding DNA: TGTGCCACCAGCAGAGGGGGGCTCGGGAATGAGCAGTTCTTC.

The sample holds a few counts of this clonotype. The chain combines TRBV6-1 with TRBJ2-3, with a possible D match to TRBD2 (6 bases). Germline V CDR1 and CDR2: MNHNS, SASEGT. The CDR3 loop spans 15 amino acids. The ends were cut back, 7 bases at V and 5 bases at J, with 19 bases in the middle. CDR3 sequence: CASIKLTGVRDTQYF. CDR3 DNA: TGTGCCAGCATCAAATTAACGGGAGTGAGAGATACGCAGTATTTT.

Only a few counts were recorded for this clonotype. The genes are TRBV28 and TRBJ2-7, with 9 positions matching TRBD2. Germline-derived CDR1 and CDR2 are MDHEN and SYDVKM. CDR3 length: 15 amino acids. Trimming cost V 2 bases and J 5 bases; bases outside gene matches: 7. The CDR3 region is CASSLAGGPSHEQYF. CDR3 bases: TGTGCCAGCAGTTTAGCGGGAGGGCCATCCCACGAGCAGTACTTC. Drawing the rest from reference TRBV28 and TRBJ2-7, the complete variable domain is DVKVTQSSRYLVKRTGEKVFLECVQDMDHENMFWYRQDPGLGLRLIYFSYDVKMKEKGDIPEGYSVSREKKERFSLILESASTNQTSMYLCASSLAGGPSHEQYFGPGTRLTVT.

V usage is TRBV6-2 or TRBV6-3 and J usage is TRBJ2-2; 13 nucleotides match TRBD2. The CDR3 covers 18 residues. J was trimmed by 4 bases and V by 0 bases; bases with no gene match: 5. Germline CDR1 and CDR2: MNHEY and SVGEGT. CDR3 in DNA: TGTGCCAGCAGTTACTCCCCCACTAGCGGGAGGGCCACCGGGGAGCTGTTTTTT. It codes for CASSYSPTSGRATGELFF.

V usage is TRBV5-1 and J usage is TRBJ2-1, with 12 nucleotides matching TRBD2. Germline CDR1 is SGHRS and CDR2 is YFSETQ. The CDR3 runs 15 residues. Unmatched junction bases numbered 6, after V lost 2 bases and J lost 9 bases. The CDR3 reads CASSFPSGRASEQFF. The DNA for the CDR3 is TGCGCCAGCAGCTTCCCTAGCGGGAGGGCCTCTGAGCAGTTCTTC. Full variable domain (outside the CDR3, taken from reference TRBV5-1 and TRBJ2-1): KAGVTQTPRYLIKTRGQQVTLSCSPISGHRSVSWYQQTPGQGLQFLFEYFSETQRNKGNFPGRFSGRQFSNSRSEMNVSTLELGDSALYLCASSFPSGRASEQFFGPGTRLTVL.

This clonotype has just a few counts. The rearrangement uses TRBV18 and TRBJ2-2; D unclear. V gave up 5 bases and J gave up 5 bases, with 18 bases separating them. Germline V gives CDR1 KGHSH, CDR2 LQKENI. The CDR3 covers 16 residues. The CDR3 DNA reads as TGTGCCAGCTCATCCTCCGCTGCGGAGCTTACCGGGGAGCTGTTTTTT. Translated, it gives CASSSSAAELTGELFF.

The V gene is TRBV20-1, the J gene TRBJ2-4; D unclear. The CDR3 length is 15 residues. Trimming took 5 bases from V and 0 from J, leaving 14 bases between them. Germline V gene sequence: CDR1 DFQATT, CDR2 SNEGSKA (reference sequence). The CDR3 DNA reads as TGCAGTGCTTCCCCCCCGGGTTTAGCCAAAAACATTCAGTACTTC. Translation: CSASPPGLAKNIQYF.